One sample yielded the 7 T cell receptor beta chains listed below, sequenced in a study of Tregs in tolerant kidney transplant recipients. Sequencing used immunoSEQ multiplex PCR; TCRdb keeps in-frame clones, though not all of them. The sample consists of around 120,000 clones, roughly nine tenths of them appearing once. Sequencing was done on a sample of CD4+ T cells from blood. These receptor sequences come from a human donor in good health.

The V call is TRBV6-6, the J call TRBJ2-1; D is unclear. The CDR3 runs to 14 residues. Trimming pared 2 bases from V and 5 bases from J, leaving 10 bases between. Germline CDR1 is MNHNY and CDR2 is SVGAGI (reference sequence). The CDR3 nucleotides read TGTGCCAGCAGTTACCCCGGCGGCAACAATGAGCAGTTCTTC. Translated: CASSYPGGNNEQFF.

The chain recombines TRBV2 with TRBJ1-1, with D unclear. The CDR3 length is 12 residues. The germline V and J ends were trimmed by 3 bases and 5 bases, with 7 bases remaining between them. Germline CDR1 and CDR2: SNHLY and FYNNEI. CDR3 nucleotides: TGTGCCAGCAGTGACGATTCGACTGAAGCTTTCTTT. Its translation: CASSDDSTEAFF.

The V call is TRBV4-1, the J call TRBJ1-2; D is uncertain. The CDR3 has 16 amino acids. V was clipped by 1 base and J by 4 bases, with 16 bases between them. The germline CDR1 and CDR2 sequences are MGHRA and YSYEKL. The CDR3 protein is CASSQGAGTGPYGYTF. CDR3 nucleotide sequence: TGCGCCAGCAGCCAAGGCGCAGGTACGGGTCCCTATGGCTACACCTTC.

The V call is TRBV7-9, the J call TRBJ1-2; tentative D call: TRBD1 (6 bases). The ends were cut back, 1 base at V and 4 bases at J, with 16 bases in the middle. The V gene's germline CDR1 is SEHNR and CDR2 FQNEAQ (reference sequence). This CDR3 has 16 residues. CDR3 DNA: TGTGCCAGCAGCTTAGGACAACCAAGGGGGGTCTATGGCTACACCTTC. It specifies CASSLGQPRGVYGYTF.

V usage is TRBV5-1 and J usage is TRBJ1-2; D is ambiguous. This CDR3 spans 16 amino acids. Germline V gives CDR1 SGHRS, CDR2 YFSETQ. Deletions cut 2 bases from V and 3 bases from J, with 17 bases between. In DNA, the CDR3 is TGCGCCAGCAGCTTCGCCAATGACCCGGGCTACTATGGCTACACCTTC. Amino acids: CASSFANDPGYYGYTF.

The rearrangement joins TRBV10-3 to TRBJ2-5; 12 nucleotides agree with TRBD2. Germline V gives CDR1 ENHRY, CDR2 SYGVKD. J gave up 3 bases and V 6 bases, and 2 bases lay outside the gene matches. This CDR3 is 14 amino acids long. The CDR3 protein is CAIRASGGEETQYF. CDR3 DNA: TGTGCCATCAGAGCTAGCGGGGGGGAAGAGACCCAGTACTTC.

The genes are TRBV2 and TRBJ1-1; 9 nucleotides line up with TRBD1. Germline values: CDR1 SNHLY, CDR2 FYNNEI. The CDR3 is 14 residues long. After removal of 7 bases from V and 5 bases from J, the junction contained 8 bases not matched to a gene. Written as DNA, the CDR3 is TGTGCCAGCAATCGACAGGGGGAAGGGACTGAAGCTTTCTTT. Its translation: CASNRQGEGTEAFF.